This entry lists 21 T cell receptor beta chains sequenced from one sample in a study of response to subunit inactivated influenza vaccine. TCRdb ran MiXCR on the RT-PCR reads and lists one entry per CDR3 protein. This sample carries hundreds of thousands of distinct CDR3 sequences, about 7.6% of them seen once, and the ten largest clones take 13%. The material was PBMCs from blood, obtained less than 25 months after vaccination. The origin of the receptors is a man aged 45 to 70 who received an inactivated influenza vaccine.

The rearrangement links TRBV6-2 or TRBV6-3 to TRBJ1-3; possible D gene TRBD1, 5 bases. The germline V gene encodes CDR1 MNHEY and CDR2 SVGEGT. V was cut by 2 bases and J by 0 bases, with 8 bases left in between. The CDR3 runs 15 residues. In DNA form, the CDR3 reads TGTGCCAGCAGTTACCCGGGGACCTCTGGAAACACCATATATTTT. Translation: CASSYPGTSGNTIYF.

In this sample, this clonotype turned up a few times. The CDR3 reads CAISPLGVGSNNEQFF. In nucleotides, the CDR3 is TGTGCCATCAGCCCTTTGGGAGTGGGGTCCAACAATGAGCAGTTCTTC. The chain uses TRBV10-3 and TRBJ2-1, with a weak D call TRBD2 (5 bases). V was shortened by 6 bases and J by 5 bases, with 20 bases between the two germline ends. Germline-derived CDR1 and CDR2 are ENHRY and SYGVKD. The CDR3 totals 16 residues.

The table lists this clonotype with a few counts. The V call is TRBV20-1, the J call TRBJ2-3; D gene unclear. This CDR3 has 14 residues. Trimming shortened V by 6 bases and J by 3 bases, and 16 bases separated the two germline ends. Germline V CDR1 and CDR2: DFQATT, SNEGSKA (reference sequence). CDR3 nucleotides: TGCAGTGCGCTGCGGAACAGAGGAACAGATACGCAGTATTTT. This translates into CSALRNRGTDTQYF.

This clonotype was seen only a few times. This chain connects TRBV30 to TRBJ2-7, with D maybe TRBD1 (5 bases). Looked up from germline, CDR1 is GTSNPN and CDR2 is SVGIG (reference sequence). V was cut by 2 bases and J by 2 bases, with 7 bases left in between. CDR3 length: 12 residues. CDR3 DNA: TGTGCCTGGAGTCGACAGACCTACGAGCAGTACTTC. It codes for CAWSRQTYEQYF.

In its sample, this clonotype was seen a few times. V and J are TRBV20-1 and TRBJ2-1; 8 bases map to TRBD2. Germline V gene lookup returns CDR1 DFQATT and CDR2 SNEGSKA (reference sequence). This CDR3 spans 13 amino acids. V lost 3 bases to trimming and J lost 3 bases; unmatched junction nucleotides: 1. CDR3 loop: CSARRGDYNEQFF. The CDR3 coding sequence is TGCAGTGCTAGGCGGGGGGACTACAATGAGCAGTTCTTC.

This clonotype showed up just a few times. The J gene is TRBJ1-2, the V gene TRBV27; tentative D call: TRBD1 (6 bases). The CDR3 runs to 13 residues. The germline CDR1 and CDR2 sequences are MNHEY and SMNVEV (reference sequence). V lost 0 bases and J 8 bases, leaving 10 bases between the germline ends. The CDR3 DNA is TGTGCCAGCAGTTTATCAGGGGGGCGAGGCTACACCTTC. Translated: CASSLSGGRGYTF.

This clonotype showed up just a few times. One end of the junction does not line up with germline, which may come from a read error. This chain links TRBV7-7 with TRBJ2-7, with D perhaps TRBD1 or TRBD2 (5 bases each). There are 13 residues in the CDR3. Germline V CDR1 and CDR2: SSHAT, FNYEAQ (reference sequence). The DNA for the CDR3 is TGTGCTAGCAGCTTAGCGTGGGGGAGCGAGCAGTACTTC. Encoded protein: CASSLAWGSEQYF.

Concerning this clonotype itself: This CDR3 fails to terminate in the conserved phenylalanine or tryptophan, so it likely reflects a read error. The rearrangement uses TRBV3-1 and TRBJ2-1, with TRBD2 matching over 11 bases. Germline V gene data show CDR1 as LGHDT and CDR2 as YNNKEL (reference sequence). Trimming at V came to 4 bases and at J to 6 bases, leaving 8 bases not matched to a gene. The CDR3 has 16 residues. The CDR3 nucleotides are TGTGCCAGCAGCCTTCGTAGCGGGAGGGCAGGCAATGAGCAGTTCTCC. It translates to CASSLRSGRAGNEQFS.

This clonotype appeared a few times. The chain uses TRBV7-2 and TRBJ2-7; 9 nucleotides agree with TRBD2. Germline V CDR1 and CDR2: SGHTA, FQGNSA. The trim removed 5 bases at V and 3 bases at J, leaving 14 bases unmatched. The CDR3 consists of 17 residues. CDR3 residues: CASSAPRGGTSSYEQYF. CDR3 DNA sequence: TGTGCCAGCAGCGCCCCCCGGGGGGGGACTAGCAGCTACGAGCAGTACTTC.

This clonotype appeared many times. This chain joins TRBV7-9 and TRBJ1-1, with D unresolved. The CDR3 loop spans 14 amino acids. Per germline, CDR1 SEHNR and CDR2 FQNEAQ (reference sequence). Trimming took 3 bases from V and 4 from J, leaving 12 bases between them. CDR3: CASSLRGPPTEAFF. DNA for the CDR3: TGTGCCAGCAGCTTGCGAGGCCCACCCACTGAAGCTTTCTTT.

This clonotype was recorded many times. The chain joins TRBV25-1 to TRBJ2-3; unclear D gene. Trimming pared 6 bases from V and 3 bases from J, leaving 10 bases between. There are 13 residues in the CDR3. Germline values: CDR1 MGHDK, CDR2 SYGVNS. This CDR3 is CASRPSGTDTQYF. CDR3 bases: TGTGCCAGCAGGCCCAGTGGGACAGATACGCAGTATTTT.

This clonotype was found many times. V usage is TRBV27 and J usage is TRBJ1-1, with a tentative D call TRBD1 (6 bases). The ends were cut back, 5 bases at V and 1 base at J, with 11 bases in the middle. CDR3 length equals 14 residues. Germline V CDR1 and CDR2: MNHEY, SMNVEV (reference sequence). CDR3 loop: CASSPWGANTEAFF. The CDR3 DNA reads as TGTGCCAGCAGTCCTTGGGGGGCGAACACTGAAGCTTTCTTT.

The chain joins TRBV10-3 to TRBJ1-1; perhaps TRBD1 as D (6 bases). V shed 2 bases and J shed 2 bases, with 9 bases lying between them. This CDR3 has 14 residues. Germline V gives CDR1 ENHRY, CDR2 SYGVKD. As DNA, the CDR3 is TGTGCCATCAGTGAGACAGGGAGTAACACTGAAGCTTTCTTT. It specifies CAISETGSNTEAFF.

The chain has TRBV14 and TRBJ2-3, with D hard to call. CDR3 length: 14 residues. Germline CDR1 and CDR2: SGHDN and FVKESK. With 0 bases removed from V and 3 bases from J, the gap between germline ends came to 7 bases. The chain's CDR3 is CASSQETRTDTQYF. CDR3 nucleotide sequence: TGTGCCAGCAGCCAAGAAACCCGGACAGATACGCAGTATTTT.

The chain is built from TRBV3-1 and TRBJ2-5, with D perhaps matching TRBD2 (6 bases). The germline V gene has CDR1 LGHDT and CDR2 YNNKEL (reference sequence). The CDR3 totals 14 residues. Between the trimmed V and J ends, which lost 7 bases and 3 bases, there was a span of 15 bases. CDR3 region: CASIKSSGEETQYF. As DNA, the CDR3 is TGTGCCAGCATCAAAAGCTCGGGAGAAGAGACCCAGTACTTC.

This clonotype has a handful of counts. The chain links TRBV28 to TRBJ2-5; TRBD2 agrees at 11 bases. The CDR3 consists of 15 residues. Per the germline V gene, CDR1 is MDHEN and CDR2 is SYDVKM. With 5 bases clipped from V and 6 bases from J, the junction kept 8 bases outside the gene matches. The CDR3 spells CASSRALAGGQTQYF. The DNA of the CDR3 is TGTGCCAGCAGTCGTGCTCTAGCGGGAGGTCAGACCCAGTACTTC.

This clonotype was detected ten times or more. The rearrangement joins TRBV6-1 to TRBJ1-2, with a tentative D call TRBD1 (5 bases). CDR3 length equals 15 residues. From germline, CDR1 is MNHNS and CDR2 SASEGT. V was trimmed by 2 bases and J by 5 bases, leaving 15 bases between them. CDR3 protein: CASSEQPTETYGYTF. CDR3 DNA sequence: TGTGCCAGCAGTGAACAGCCGACAGAAACTTATGGCTACACCTTC.

The table lists this clonotype with many counts. V and J are TRBV12-5 and TRBJ2-3; D is tentatively TRBD1 or TRBD2 (5 bases each). CDR3 length: 16 amino acids. The germline CDR1 and CDR2 sequences are LGHNT and FRNRAP. The germline V and J ends were trimmed by 4 bases and 0 bases, with 14 bases remaining between them. This CDR3 is CASGWGRTTSTDTQYF. The CDR3, as DNA: TGTGCTAGTGGTTGGGGACGGACCACTAGCACAGATACGCAGTATTTT.

This clonotype was detected only a few times. The CDR3 DNA reads TGTGCCAGCAGCGAAACTAGCGGGAGCTTTGGAACCCAGTACTTC. Translation gives CASSETSGSFGTQYF. The V and J genes are TRBV7-6 and TRBJ2-5; 11 bases align to TRBD2. This CDR3 region has 15 residues. Trimming cost V 5 bases and J 8 bases; bases outside gene matches: 10. CDR1 and CDR2 from the germline V gene are SGHVS and FNYEAQ. Looking up the rest from reference TRBV7-6 and TRBJ2-5 gives the full variable domain: GAGVSQSPRYKVTKRGQDVALRCDPISGHVSLYWYRQALGQGPEFLTYFNYEAQQDKSGLPNDRFSAERPEGSISTLTIQRTEQRDSAMYRCASSETSGSFGTQYFGPGTRLLVL.

With respect to this clonotype: One junction end disagrees with the germline gene, perhaps due to a read error. The chain uses TRBV9 and TRBJ2-2; a weak D match, TRBD2 (5 bases). This CDR3 is 13 amino acids long. The germline gives CDR1 SGDLS, CDR2 YYNGEE. CDR3: CASSLGGTGELLF. The CDR3 bases are TGTGCCAGCAGCCTAGGAGGTACCGGGGAGCTGCTTTTT.

This clonotype was counted a few times. This chain connects TRBV4-2 to TRBJ2-4; TRBD2 matches at 10 bases. From germline, CDR1 is LGHNA and CDR2 YNFKEQ. The CDR3 spans 17 residues. With V trimmed by 3 bases and J by 0 bases, 5 bases remained unmatched. This chain's CDR3 is CASSHLTSGLAKNIQYF. The CDR3, as DNA: TGTGCCAGCAGCCACTTGACTAGCGGGCTAGCCAAAAACATTCAGTACTTC.